This is a list of T cell receptor beta chains from one sample in a study of blood T cells in healthy people across ages. TCRdb recomputed calls from the 5' RACE reads with MiXCR, one row per CDR3 protein. This sample has 700,000 to 850,000 distinct CDR3 sequences; around 36% occur once, and the top ten carry about an eighth. The sample taken for sequencing was blood. The source of these receptors is a man between 18 and 29 years old in good health. CDR3s include the opening cysteine and the closing phenylalanine or tryptophan. A D gene is named only where the DNA matches it firmly. Where a row states a size, it is once, few, many or the class of an expanded clone; other rows omit it.

d_call	clone_size	v_call	j_call	cdr3_nt	cdr3_aa
-	many	TRBV5-1	TRBJ1-2	TGCGCCAGCAGCTCTGAGGAGGACAGATATGGCTACACCTTC	CASSSEEDRYGYTF
-	-	TRBV6-5	TRBJ2-6	TGTGCCAGCAGTTCGATGGGTGGGGCCAACGTCCTGACTTTC	CASSSMGGANVLTF
TRBD1	many	TRBV7-2	TRBJ2-3	TGTGCCAGCAGCTCACTGCCCAGGGGGAGCACAGATACGCAGTATTTT	CASSSLPRGSTDTQYF
TRBD1	-	TRBV12-3/TRBV12-4	TRBJ1-2	TGTGCCGGCAGTTCACAGGGGGCGTGGGGCTACACCTTC	CAGSSQGAWGYTF
TRBD1	-	TRBV30	TRBJ1-2	TGTGCCTGGACTCCGGACAGGGGGAACTATGGCTACACCTTC	CAWTPDRGNYGYTF
-	-	TRBV7-9	TRBJ1-1	TGTGCCAGCACCTTACTAACAGTGGACACTGAAGCTTTCTTT	CASTLLTVDTEAFF
-	many	TRBV12-3/TRBV12-4	TRBJ1-5	TGTGCCAGCAGACCCCATGGGGTTAGCAATCAGCCCCAGCATTTT	CASRPHGVSNQPQHF
-	few	TRBV5-1	TRBJ2-3	TGCGCCAGCAGCCCCCGGACAGCCGCTAGCACAGATACGCAGTATTTT	CASSPRTAASTDTQYF
-	many	TRBV7-2	TRBJ1-2	TGTGCCAGCAGCTGGAGGGGGTCAAAGGGGGGCTACACCTTC	CASSWRGSKGGYTF
-	many	TRBV6-1	TRBJ2-5	TGTGCCAGCAGTGATGGGGTTAGGGAGACCCAGTACTTC	CASSDGVRETQYF
TRBD1	many	TRBV10-3	TRBJ2-3	TGTGCCATCAGTGAGAGGGGACAGGATACGCAGTATTTT	CAISERGQDTQYF
-	-	TRBV4-2	TRBJ2-7	TGTGCCAGCAGCCAAGGTTACATGGACGAGCAGTACTTC	CASSQGYMDEQYF
TRBD2	-	TRBV9	TRBJ2-2	TGTGCCAGCAGCGTAAGGGCTAGCGGGAGGAACACCGGGGAGCTGTTTTTT	CASSVRASGRNTGELFF
-	-	TRBV4-2	TRBJ1-6	TGTGCCAGCAGCCAAGTCGGGGGGGCTAACGATAATTCACCCCTCCACTTT	CASSQVGGANDNSPLHF
-	few	TRBV5-1	TRBJ1-5	TGCGCCAGCAGCTACATCCCGTTCACAGTGGTGGGTCAGCCCCAGCATTTT	CASSYIPFTVVGQPQHF
-	many	TRBV12-3/TRBV12-4	TRBJ1-1	TGTGCCAGCAGTTTGAGAGAGAACACTGAAGCTTTCTTT	CASSLRENTEAFF
-	few	TRBV4-1	TRBJ2-3	TGCGCCAGCAGCCAAGGCATCGGGGCTAGCACAGATACGCAGTATTTT	CASSQGIGASTDTQYF
TRBD2	few	TRBV11-2	TRBJ2-7	TGTGCCAGCAGCCTTAGCGGGGTCGGCGGCGAGCAGTACTTC	CASSLSGVGGEQYF
-	few	TRBV12-3/TRBV12-4	TRBJ2-2	TGTGCCAGCAGTTTCTCCCGGGGTGGCGGGGAGCTGTTTTTT	CASSFSRGGGELFF
-	-	TRBV28	TRBJ2-5	TGTGCCAGCAGTTTATCGGGGCAGCGAGTAGAGACCCAGTACTTC	CASSLSGQRVETQYF
-	-	TRBV27	TRBJ1-1	TGTGCCAGCAGTTTACGGGCCAGCGGGAACACTGAAGCTTTCTTT	CASSLRASGNTEAFF
-	-	TRBV11-1	TRBJ2-1	TGTGCCGGCAGCTTCAAGAGCTCCTACAATGAGCAGTTCTTC	CAGSFKSSYNEQFF
TRBD2	-	TRBV9	TRBJ2-1	TGTGCCAGCAGCCCCGGGGGGTGTGAGCAGTTCTTC	CASSPGGCEQFF
-	few	TRBV5-1	TRBJ1-1	TGCGCCAGCAGCTTCGGGGCCGGGGGTCCGGAGGCTTTCTTT	CASSFGAGGPEAFF
-	few	TRBV7-9	TRBJ2-7	TGTGCCAGCAGCCGCAGCTTCGATACCTACGAGCAGTACTTC	CASSRSFDTYEQYF
TRBD2	-	TRBV12-3/TRBV12-4	TRBJ2-7	TGTGCCAGCAGGAAAGCGGGGGGGCCCTACAATGAGCAGTACTTC	CASRKAGGPYNEQYF
-	-	TRBV15	TRBJ2-7	TGTGCCACCTCAGCCGCGGGGAGGTCCTACGAGCAGTACTTC	CATSAAGRSYEQYF
TRBD1	few	TRBV9	TRBJ2-3	TGTGCCAGCAGCTCGCATCCCGGGACAGGGGAGGGTACGCAGTATTTT	CASSSHPGTGEGTQYF
-	few	TRBV7-6	TRBJ2-4	TGTGCCAGCAGCCCACCCCTAGCCAAAAACATTCAGTACTTC	CASSPPLAKNIQYF
TRBD1	-	TRBV7-9	TRBJ2-7	TGTGCCAGCAGAGAAATGCCCGGGACAGGGACCTACGAGCAGTACTTC	CASREMPGTGTYEQYF
-	-	TRBV29-1	TRBJ2-2	TGCAGCGTGCGGACCCGACTCGTTAAGACCGGGGAGCTGTTTTTT	CSVRTRLVKTGELFF
-	-	TRBV24-1	TRBJ1-1	TGTGCCACCAGTGATTGGTTTGGGGGTGAAGCTTTCTTT	CATSDWFGGEAFF
-	-	TRBV5-1	TRBJ2-1	TGCGCCAGCAGCTTCCAGGGGATCTACAATGAGCAGTTCTTC	CASSFQGIYNEQFF
-	-	TRBV20-1	TRBJ2-5	TGCAGTGCTAGCTGGAGACAGCACTCAACCAATGAGCAGTACTTC	CSASWRQHSTNEQYF
TRBD2	-	TRBV29-1	TRBJ2-5	TGCAGCGCTGGACTAGCGGCTAAAGAGACCCAGTACTTC	CSAGLAAKETQYF
-	few	TRBV18	TRBJ1-5	TGTGCCAGCTCCGTGGGGGCGTATAGCAATCAGCCCCAGCATTTT	CASSVGAYSNQPQHF
-	many	TRBV4-3	TRBJ1-4	TGCGCCAGCAGTCGGCGGGGAGCTATTAATGAAAAACTGTTTTTT	CASSRRGAINEKLFF
TRBD1	few	TRBV20-1	TRBJ2-5	TGCAGTGCTAGGGTCACTCCGGGACAGGAGTACCAAGAGACCCAGTACTTC	CSARVTPGQEYQETQYF
-	few	TRBV12-3/TRBV12-4	TRBJ1-2	TGTGCCAGCAGACCAGGACGGCTAGCTAACTATGGCTACACCTTC	CASRPGRLANYGYTF
-	-	TRBV20-1	TRBJ2-5	TGCAGTGCTAGGGGTGAGGGGTTCCAAGAGACCCAGTACTTC	CSARGEGFQETQYF
TRBD1	many	TRBV4-3	TRBJ2-7	TGCGCCAGCAGCCAAGATCCGGCAGGGGGTTCCTACGAGCAGTACTTC	CASSQDPAGGSYEQYF
-	few	TRBV7-2	TRBJ1-5	TGTGCCAGCAGCTCGGGCGGGGGTCGGCTGGGTCAGCCCCAGCATTTT	CASSSGGGRLGQPQHF